Listed below are T cell receptor beta chains from one sample, sequenced in a study of CXCR3-negative and CXCR3-positive naive CD8 T cells. TCRdb re-analyzed the 5' RACE reads; it lists each CDR3 protein once, without DNA. The sample totals about 28,000 distinct CDR3 sequences. Source material: memory CD8+ T cells from blood. These receptor sequences come from a human donor in good health. Some clones in this sample may be carry-over from other donors' samples. Both conserved end residues are part of each CDR3. Clone size appears in some rows only: once, few, many, or a class for an expanded clone.

J gene: TRBJ2-3; clone size: .; CDR3 length: 16; V gene: TRBV5-1; CDR3 protein: CASSARTSGSTDTQYF
J gene: TRBJ2-1; clone size: .; CDR3 length: 17; V gene: TRBV20-1; CDR3 protein: CSAGEGGTVIPYNEQFF
J gene: TRBJ2-7; clone size: .; CDR3 length: 11; V gene: TRBV28; CDR3 protein: CASRSIYEQYF
J gene: TRBJ2-7; clone size: .; CDR3 length: 15; V gene: TRBV12-3/TRBV12-4; CDR3 protein: CASSHGQGAVYEQYF
J gene: TRBJ2-5; clone size: .; CDR3 length: 16; V gene: TRBV28; CDR3 protein: CASSLIGGTGEETQYF
J gene: TRBJ2-7; clone size: .; CDR3 length: 15; V gene: TRBV14; CDR3 protein: CASSLGGARVYEQYF
J gene: TRBJ1-6; clone size: medium-sized; CDR3 length: 15; V gene: TRBV7-6; CDR3 protein: CASRQIIGGNSPLHF
J gene: TRBJ2-7; clone size: .; CDR3 length: 14; V gene: TRBV4-3; CDR3 protein: CASSQEPGMREQYF
J gene: TRBJ1-2; clone size: .; CDR3 length: 17; V gene: TRBV7-3; CDR3 protein: CASSRWAGGEDFDGYTF
J gene: TRBJ2-3; clone size: .; CDR3 length: 13; V gene: TRBV29-1; CDR3 protein: CSAPDTNTDTQYF
J gene: TRBJ1-1; clone size: .; CDR3 length: 15; V gene: TRBV7-9; CDR3 protein: CASSRVGQPSSRAFF
J gene: TRBJ1-5; clone size: .; CDR3 length: 15; V gene: TRBV28; CDR3 protein: CASRTQGGQNQPQHF
J gene: TRBJ2-2; clone size: .; CDR3 length: 16; V gene: TRBV15; CDR3 protein: CATSRDTSGGTGELFF